This TCR beta chain was sequenced for a study of control samples from healthy donors and cancer patients. This CDR3 contains 15 residues. Trimming removed 3 bases at V and 1 base at J, with 10 bases between. Per the germline V gene, CDR1 is MDHEN and CDR2 is SYDVKM. Sequencing used immunoSEQ multiplex PCR; TCRdb keeps in-frame clones, though not all of them. The data show about 110,000 clones, 90% seen once. This clone was detected only once. This chain links TRBV28 with TRBJ1-5; no clear D. Material for sequencing was blood. This TCR derives from a human donor in good health. The donor label of this sample is uncertain. The CDR3 loop reads CASSLSGRSNQPQHF. In nucleotides, the CDR3 is TGTGCCAGCAGTTTGTCCGGGCGAAGCAATCAGCCCCAGCATTTT.